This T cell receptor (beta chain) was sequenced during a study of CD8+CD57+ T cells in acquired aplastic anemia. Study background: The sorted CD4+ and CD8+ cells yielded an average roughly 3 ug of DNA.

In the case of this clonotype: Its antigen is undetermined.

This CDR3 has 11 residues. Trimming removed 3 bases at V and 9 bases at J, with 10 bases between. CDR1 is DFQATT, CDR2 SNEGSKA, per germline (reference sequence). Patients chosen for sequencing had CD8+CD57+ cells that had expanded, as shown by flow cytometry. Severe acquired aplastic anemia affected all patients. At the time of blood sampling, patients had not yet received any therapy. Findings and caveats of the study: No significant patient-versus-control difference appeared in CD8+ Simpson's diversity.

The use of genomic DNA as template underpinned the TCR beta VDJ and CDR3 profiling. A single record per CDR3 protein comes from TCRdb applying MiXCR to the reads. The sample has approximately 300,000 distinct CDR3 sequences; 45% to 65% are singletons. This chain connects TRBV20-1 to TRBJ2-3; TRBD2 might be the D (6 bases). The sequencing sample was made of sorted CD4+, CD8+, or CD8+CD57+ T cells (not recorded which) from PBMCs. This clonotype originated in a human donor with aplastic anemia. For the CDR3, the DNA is TGCAGTGCTAGCCGCGGGGCGACGCAGTATTTT. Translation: CSASRGATQYF.